This T cell receptor (beta chain) was captured in a study of blood T cell repertoires in COVID-19. Study-wide background: Spain, Italy and the United States supplied samples that represented acute and convalescent COVID-19. T cells, B-cell-depleted T cells, or PBMCs provided the cDNA or gDNA that served as material.

V was shortened by 6 bases and J by 2 bases, with 17 bases between the two germline ends. Germline loops: CDR1 MDHEN, CDR2 SYDVKM. The CDR3 has 15 residues. This clone was seen only once. Original analysis: From reference gene primer amplification, estimates of nucleated cell counts were derived. Method: immunoSEQ multiplex PCR; TCRdb's copy keeps in-frame clones and lacks some. The V and J calls and clone size come from that table; D and trimming were worked out from the DNA. Of fewer than 250,000 clones in the sample, about 83% were seen once. Sequenced input: peripheral blood. The chain couples TRBV28 to TRBJ2-7; D unclear. The TCR was taken from a woman aged 45-60 years with active or convalescent COVID-19. The CDR3 DNA reads as TGTGCCAGCAGCCCCCAGAGGTCCGGCCCCTACGAGCAGTACTTC. Translated, it gives CASSPQRSGPYEQYF.